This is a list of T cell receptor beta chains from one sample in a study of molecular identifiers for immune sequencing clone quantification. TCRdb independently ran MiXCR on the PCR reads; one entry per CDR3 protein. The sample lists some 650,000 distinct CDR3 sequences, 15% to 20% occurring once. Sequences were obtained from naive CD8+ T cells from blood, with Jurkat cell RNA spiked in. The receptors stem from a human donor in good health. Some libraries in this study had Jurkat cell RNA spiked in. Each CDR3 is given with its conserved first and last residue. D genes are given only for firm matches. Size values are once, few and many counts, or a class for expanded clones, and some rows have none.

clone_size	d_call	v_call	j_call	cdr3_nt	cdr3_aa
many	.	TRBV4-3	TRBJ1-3	TGCGCCAGCAGCCAAGCGGGTGACACCATATATTTT	CASSQAGDTIYF
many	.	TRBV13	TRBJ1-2	TGTGCCAGCAGCGTACAGGGAAATGGCTACACCTTC	CASSVQGNGYTF
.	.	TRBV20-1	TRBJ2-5	TGCAGTGCTGGCCGGATTGGACTACCCTCTTCCCCCATCCAGTACTTC	CSAGRIGLPSSPIQYF
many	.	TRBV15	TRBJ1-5	TGTGCCACCAGCATCGTAGGGGGGGGCGGTCAGCCCCAGCATTTT	CATSIVGGGGQPQHF
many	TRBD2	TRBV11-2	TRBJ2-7	TGTGCCAGCAGCTTAGTACTAGCGAGCGAGCAGTACTTC	CASSLVLASEQYF
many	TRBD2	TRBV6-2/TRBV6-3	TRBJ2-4	TGTGCCAGCAGTTACGTAGCGGGAGGTGAAGACATTCAGTACTTC	CASSYVAGGEDIQYF
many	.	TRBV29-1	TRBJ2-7	TGCAGCGTTGCCCGTACAGGGTCCGCGGGAAGATACGAGCAGTACTTC	CSVARTGSAGRYEQYF
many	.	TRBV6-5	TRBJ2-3	TGTGCCAGCAGTTACGGGGCTCAACCACCGGCAGATACGCAGTATTTT	CASSYGAQPPADTQYF
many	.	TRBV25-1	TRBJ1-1	TGTGCCAGCAGTGAAACTGGGGTTGGTACTGAAGCTTTCTTT	CASSETGVGTEAFF
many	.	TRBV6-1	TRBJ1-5	TGTGCCAGCAGCTGGGGGGACAACAATCAGCCCCAGCATTTT	CASSWGDNNQPQHF
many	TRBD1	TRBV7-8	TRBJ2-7	TGTGCCAGCAGCTTAGCGACACAGGGGTCCTACGAGCAGTACTTC	CASSLATQGSYEQYF
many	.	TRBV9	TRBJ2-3	TGTGCCAGCAGCTCCGGCCAAACTAGCACAGATACGCAGTATTTT	CASSSGQTSTDTQYF
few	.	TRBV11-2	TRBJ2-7	TGTGCCAGCAGCCATCCCGGGGCACCCTACGAGCAGTACTTC	CASSHPGAPYEQYF
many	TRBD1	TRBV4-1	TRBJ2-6	TGCGCCAGCGCACCCGACAGGGCTGGGGCCAACGTCCTGACTTTC	CASAPDRAGANVLTF
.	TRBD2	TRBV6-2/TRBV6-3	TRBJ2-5	TGTGCCAGCAGTTCCAGACTAGCGGGAGCGGAAGAGACCCAGTACTTC	CASSSRLAGAEETQYF
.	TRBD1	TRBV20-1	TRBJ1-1	TGCAGTGCTAGAGACCCAGGGGGCCGGAACACTGAAGCTTTCTTT	CSARDPGGRNTEAFF
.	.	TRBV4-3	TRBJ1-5	TGCGCCAGCAGCCAAGATTGGGTACGGAATCAGCCCCAGCATTTT	CASSQDWVRNQPQHF
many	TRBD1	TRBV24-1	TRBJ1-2	TGTGCCACCAGTGATAAGGGGACAGGGTATGGCTACACCTTC	CATSDKGTGYGYTF
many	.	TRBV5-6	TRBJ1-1	TGTGCCAGCAGCTTGCGGACAGCTAACACTGAAGCTTTCTTT	CASSLRTANTEAFF
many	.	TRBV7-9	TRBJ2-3	TGTGCCAGCAGCCCCACTGCGGGGCAACGCACAGATACGCAGTATTTT	CASSPTAGQRTDTQYF
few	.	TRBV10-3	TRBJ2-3	TGTGCCATCAGTGAGTCGGAGTTTTTGGGAGATACGCAGTATTTT	CAISESEFLGDTQYF
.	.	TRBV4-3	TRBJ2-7	TGCGCCAGCAGCCAAGAATTGGTGGACTCCTACGAGCAGTACTTC	CASSQELVDSYEQYF
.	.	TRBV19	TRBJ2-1	TGTGCCAGTAGTCAACGGGGGATAGCGGCTAGCTCCTACAATGAGCAGTTCTTC	CASSQRGIAASSYNEQFF
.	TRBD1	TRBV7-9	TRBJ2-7	TGTGCCAGCAGCCCCCCTACAGGACAGGGAGGCGAGCAGTACTTC	CASSPPTGQGGEQYF
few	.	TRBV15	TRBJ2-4	TGTGCCACCAGCAAAGGAATCCAAAACATTCAGTACTTC	CATSKGIQNIQYF
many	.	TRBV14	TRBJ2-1	TGTGCCAGCAGCCAAGAGCACAATGAGCAGTTCTTC	CASSQEHNEQFF
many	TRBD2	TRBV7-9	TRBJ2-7	TGTGCCAGCAGCTTAACGTCGCTAGCGGGAGGGCCCTTGTCCTACGAGCAGTACTTC	CASSLTSLAGGPLSYEQYF
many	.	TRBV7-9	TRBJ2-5	TGTGCCAGCAGCCCTGAATGGGGGGGCGTAGAGACCCAGTACTTC	CASSPEWGGVETQYF
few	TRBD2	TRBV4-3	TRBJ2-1	TGCGCCAGCAGCCAAGATACAGCGGGGACCTACAATGAGCAGTTCTTC	CASSQDTAGTYNEQFF
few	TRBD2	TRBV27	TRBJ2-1	TGTGCCAGCAGTTTAGGGACTAGCGGGGGTACTGAGCAGTTCTTC	CASSLGTSGGTEQFF
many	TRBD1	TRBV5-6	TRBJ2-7	TGTGCCAGCAGCTTTGCAACAGGGGACGAGCAGTACTTC	CASSFATGDEQYF
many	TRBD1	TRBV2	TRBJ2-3	TGTGCCAGCAGCGGACAGGGGTTTAGCACAGATACGCAGTATTTT	CASSGQGFSTDTQYF
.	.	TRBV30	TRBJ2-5	TGTGCCTGGAGTGCGACAGAGATGTTAGGAGAGACCCAGTACTTC	CAWSATEMLGETQYF
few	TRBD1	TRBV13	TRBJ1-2	TGTGCCAGCAGCCCCGACAGGGGGCTTGGCTACACCTTC	CASSPDRGLGYTF
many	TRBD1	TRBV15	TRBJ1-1	TGTGCCACCAGCCTCACCAGGGGGACTGAAGCTTTCTTT	CATSLTRGTEAFF
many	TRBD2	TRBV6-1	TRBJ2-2	TGTGCCAGCAGTGACAGGGAGGGCACCGGGGAGCTGTTTTTT	CASSDREGTGELFF
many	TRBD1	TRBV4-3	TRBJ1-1	TGCGCCAGCAGCCAGAACCAGGGGGTCGCTGAAGCTTTCTTT	CASSQNQGVAEAFF
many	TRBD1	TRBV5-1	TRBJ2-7	TGCGCCAGCAGCCCCGGACAGGGGATCCTTCACTACGAGCAGTACTTC	CASSPGQGILHYEQYF
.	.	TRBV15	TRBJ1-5	TGTGCCACCAGCAGATCCCCACCCGGTAGCAATCAGCCCCAGCATTTT	CATSRSPPGSNQPQHF
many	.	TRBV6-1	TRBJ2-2	TGTGCCAACCGGGCCGACAGGTTTAACACCGGGGAGCTGTTTTTT	CANRADRFNTGELFF
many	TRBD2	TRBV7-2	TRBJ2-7	TGTGCCAGCAGCTCGACTAGCGGGAACGACGAGCAGTACTTC	CASSSTSGNDEQYF
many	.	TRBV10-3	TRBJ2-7	TGTGCCATCAGTGAGTCAGAAGCTTCCGAGCAGTACTTC	CAISESEASEQYF
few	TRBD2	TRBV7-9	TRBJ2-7	TGTGCCAGCAGCTTAGCGCCACTCGGGACTACCTACGAGCAGTACTTC	CASSLAPLGTTYEQYF
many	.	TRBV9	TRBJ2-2	TGTGCCAGCAGACCCCAATCGGACCCATCCACCGGGGAGCTGTTTTTT	CASRPQSDPSTGELFF
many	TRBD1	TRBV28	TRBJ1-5	TGTGCCAGCGCGCGGGACAGGGGGAACGGTCAGCCCCAGCATTTT	CASARDRGNGQPQHF
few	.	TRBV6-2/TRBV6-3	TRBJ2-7	TGTGCCAGCAGTTACTGGGAGACAGAGTCCTCCTACGAGCAGTACTTC	CASSYWETESSYEQYF
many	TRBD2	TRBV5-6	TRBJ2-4	TGTGCCAGCAGCTATGGGACTAGATTTGAGTACTTC	CASSYGTRFEYF
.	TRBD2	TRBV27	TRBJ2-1	TGTGCCAGCAGTTTAAAAGCGGGGGTTATCAATGAGCAGTTCTTC	CASSLKAGVINEQFF
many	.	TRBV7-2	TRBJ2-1	TGTGCCAGCAGCTCCCTATCGGGGGCCAATGAGCAGTTCTTC	CASSSLSGANEQFF
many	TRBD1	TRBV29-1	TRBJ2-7	TGCAGCGTTGTTCCCCAGGGGGCCTACGAGCAGTACTTC	CSVVPQGAYEQYF
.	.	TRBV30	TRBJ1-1	TGTGCCTGGGGTCTCGCAGGCGGGAGCACTGAAGCTTTCTTT	CAWGLAGGSTEAFF
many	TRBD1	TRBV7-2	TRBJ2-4	TGTGCCAGCAGCTTGGCCCCCGGACAGGCCAAGTACTTC	CASSLAPGQAKYF